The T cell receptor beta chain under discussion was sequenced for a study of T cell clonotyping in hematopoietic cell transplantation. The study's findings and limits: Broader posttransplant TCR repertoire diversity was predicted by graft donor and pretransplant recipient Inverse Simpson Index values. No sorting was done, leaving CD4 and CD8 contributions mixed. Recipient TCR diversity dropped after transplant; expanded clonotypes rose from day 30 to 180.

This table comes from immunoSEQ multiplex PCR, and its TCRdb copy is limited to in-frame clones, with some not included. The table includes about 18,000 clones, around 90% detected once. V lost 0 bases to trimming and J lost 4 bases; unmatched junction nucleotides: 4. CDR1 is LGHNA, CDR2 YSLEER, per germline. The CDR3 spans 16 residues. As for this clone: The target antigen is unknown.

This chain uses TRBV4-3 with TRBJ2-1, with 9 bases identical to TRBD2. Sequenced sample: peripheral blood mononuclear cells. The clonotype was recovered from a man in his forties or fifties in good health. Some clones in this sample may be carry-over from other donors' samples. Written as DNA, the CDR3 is TGCGCCAGCAGCCAAGACACTAGCGGGTCTTACAATGAGCAGTTCTTC. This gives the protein CASSQDTSGSYNEQFF.